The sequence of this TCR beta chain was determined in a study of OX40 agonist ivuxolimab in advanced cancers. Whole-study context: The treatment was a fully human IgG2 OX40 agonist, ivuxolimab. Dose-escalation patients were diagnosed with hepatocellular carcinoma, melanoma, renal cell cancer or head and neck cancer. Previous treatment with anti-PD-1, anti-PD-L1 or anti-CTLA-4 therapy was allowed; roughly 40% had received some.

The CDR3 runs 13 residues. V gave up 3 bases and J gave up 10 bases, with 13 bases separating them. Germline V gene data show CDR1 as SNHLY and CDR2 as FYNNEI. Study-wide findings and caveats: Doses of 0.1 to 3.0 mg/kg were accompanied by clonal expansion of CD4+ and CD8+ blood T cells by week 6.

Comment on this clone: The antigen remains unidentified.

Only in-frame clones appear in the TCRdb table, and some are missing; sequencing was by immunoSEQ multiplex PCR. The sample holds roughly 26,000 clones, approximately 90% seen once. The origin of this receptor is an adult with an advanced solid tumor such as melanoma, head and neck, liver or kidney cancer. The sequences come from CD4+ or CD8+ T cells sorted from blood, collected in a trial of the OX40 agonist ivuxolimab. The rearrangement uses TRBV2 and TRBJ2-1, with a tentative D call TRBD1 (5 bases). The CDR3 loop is CASSDPWGREQFF. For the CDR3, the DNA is TGTGCCAGCAGTGACCCCTGGGGCAGGGAGCAGTTCTTC.